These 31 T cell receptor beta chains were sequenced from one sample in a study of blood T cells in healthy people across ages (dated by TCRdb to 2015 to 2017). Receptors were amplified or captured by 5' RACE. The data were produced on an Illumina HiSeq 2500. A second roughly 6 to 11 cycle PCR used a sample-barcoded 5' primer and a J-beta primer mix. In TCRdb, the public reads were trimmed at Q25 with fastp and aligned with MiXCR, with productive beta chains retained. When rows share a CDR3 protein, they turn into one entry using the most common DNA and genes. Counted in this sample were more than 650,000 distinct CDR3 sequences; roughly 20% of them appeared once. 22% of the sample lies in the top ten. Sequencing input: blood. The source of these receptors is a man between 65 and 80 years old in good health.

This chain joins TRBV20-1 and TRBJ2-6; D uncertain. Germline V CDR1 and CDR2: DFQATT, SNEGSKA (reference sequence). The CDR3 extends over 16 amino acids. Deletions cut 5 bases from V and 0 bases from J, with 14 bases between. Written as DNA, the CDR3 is TGCAGTGCTGGCAGAGGTGCTAGCTCTGGGGCCAACGTCCTGACTTTC. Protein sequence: CSAGRGASSGANVLTF.

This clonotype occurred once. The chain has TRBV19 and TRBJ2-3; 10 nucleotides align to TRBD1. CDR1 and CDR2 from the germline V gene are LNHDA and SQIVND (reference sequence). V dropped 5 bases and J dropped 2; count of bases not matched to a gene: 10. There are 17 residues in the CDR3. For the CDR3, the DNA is TGTGCCAGTAGTTTTTCCACGACAGGGGGCCACACAGATACGCAGTATTTT. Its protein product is CASSFSTTGGHTDTQYF. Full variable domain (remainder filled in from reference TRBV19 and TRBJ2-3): DGGITQSPKYLFRKEGQNVTLSCEQNLNHDAMYWYRQDPGQGLRLIYYSQIVNDFQKGDIAEGYSVSREKKESFPLTVTSAQKNPTAFYLCASSFSTTGGHTDTQYFGPGTRLTVL.

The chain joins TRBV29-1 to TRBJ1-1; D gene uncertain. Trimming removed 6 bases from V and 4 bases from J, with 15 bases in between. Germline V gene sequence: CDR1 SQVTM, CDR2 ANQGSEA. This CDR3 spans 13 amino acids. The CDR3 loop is CSVLTGGRTEAFF. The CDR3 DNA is TGCAGCGTCTTGACGGGTGGGCGCACTGAAGCTTTCTTT.

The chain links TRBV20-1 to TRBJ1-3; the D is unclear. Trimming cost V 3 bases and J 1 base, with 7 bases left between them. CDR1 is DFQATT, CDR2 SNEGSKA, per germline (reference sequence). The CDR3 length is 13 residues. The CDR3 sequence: CSARSGSGNTIYF. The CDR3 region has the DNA TGCAGTGCTAGGTCGGGTTCTGGAAACACCATATATTTT.

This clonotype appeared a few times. CDR3 loop: CSGGPRETQYF. DNA of the CDR3: TGCAGTGGAGGGCCAAGGGAGACCCAGTACTTC. J is TRBJ2-5 and V is TRBV20-1, with a weak D call TRBD2 (5 bases). Trimming left V 7 bases short and J 5 bases short, with 11 bases between. Germline assignment: CDR1 DFQATT and CDR2 SNEGSKA (reference sequence). This CDR3 spans 11 amino acids.

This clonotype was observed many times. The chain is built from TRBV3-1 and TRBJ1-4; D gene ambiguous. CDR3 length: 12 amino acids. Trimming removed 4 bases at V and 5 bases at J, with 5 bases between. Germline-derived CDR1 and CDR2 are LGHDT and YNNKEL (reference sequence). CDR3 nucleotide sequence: TGTGCCAGCAGCCGGCAGAATGAAAAACTGTTTTTT. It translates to CASSRQNEKLFF.

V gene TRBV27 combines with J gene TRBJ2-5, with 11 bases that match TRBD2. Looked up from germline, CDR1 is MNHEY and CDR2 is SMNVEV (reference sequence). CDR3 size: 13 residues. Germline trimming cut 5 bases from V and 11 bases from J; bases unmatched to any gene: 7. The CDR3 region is CASSPKTSGEQYF. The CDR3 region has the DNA TGTGCCAGCAGTCCCAAGACTAGCGGGGAGCAGTACTTC.

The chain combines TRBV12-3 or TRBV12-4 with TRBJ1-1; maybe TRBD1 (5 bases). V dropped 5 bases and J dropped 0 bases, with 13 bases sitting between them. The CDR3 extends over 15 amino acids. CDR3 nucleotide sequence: TGTGCCAGCAGTGGGGCCGGGGCTGTGAACACTGAAGCTTTCTTT. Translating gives CASSGAGAVNTEAFF.

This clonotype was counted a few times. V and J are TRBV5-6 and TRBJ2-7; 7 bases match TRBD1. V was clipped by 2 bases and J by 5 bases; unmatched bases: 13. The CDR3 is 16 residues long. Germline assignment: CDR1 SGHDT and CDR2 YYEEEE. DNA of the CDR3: TGTGCCAGCAGCTTTAAAGGAAGGGGGCCTTTCGACGAGCAGTACTTC. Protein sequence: CASSFKGRGPFDEQYF.

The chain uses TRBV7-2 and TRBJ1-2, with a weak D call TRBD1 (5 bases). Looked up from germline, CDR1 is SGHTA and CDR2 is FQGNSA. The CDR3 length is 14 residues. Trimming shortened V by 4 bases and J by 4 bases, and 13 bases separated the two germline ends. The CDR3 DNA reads TGTGCCAGCAGCTCCTCGGTCCAGGGCTATGGCTACACCTTC. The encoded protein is CASSSSVQGYGYTF.

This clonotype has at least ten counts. The CDR3 loop is CASSSMIVDTEAFF. CDR3 in DNA: TGTGCCAGCAGTTCCATGATCGTGGACACTGAAGCTTTCTTT. This chain links TRBV12-3 or TRBV12-4 with TRBJ1-1; D gene uncertain. The CDR3 is 14 amino acids. V was clipped by 4 bases and J by 3 bases, with 12 bases between them.

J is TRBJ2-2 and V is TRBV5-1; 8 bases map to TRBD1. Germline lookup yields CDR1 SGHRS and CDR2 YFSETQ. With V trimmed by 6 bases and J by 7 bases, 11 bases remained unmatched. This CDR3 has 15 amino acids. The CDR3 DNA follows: TGCGCCAGCACCCCAAAGACAGGGGAGAGCGGGGAGCTGTTTTTT. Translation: CASTPKTGESGELFF. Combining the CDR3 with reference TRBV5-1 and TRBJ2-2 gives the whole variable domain KAGVTQTPRYLIKTRGQQVTLSCSPISGHRSVSWYQQTPGQGLQFLFEYFSETQRNKGNFPGRFSGRQFSNSRSEMNVSTLELGDSALYLCASTPKTGESGELFFGEGSRLTVL.

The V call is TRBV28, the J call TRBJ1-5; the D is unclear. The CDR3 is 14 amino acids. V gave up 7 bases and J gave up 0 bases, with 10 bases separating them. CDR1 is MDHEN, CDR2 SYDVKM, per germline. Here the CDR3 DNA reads TGTGCCAGCAAACTACTAACTAGCAATCAGCCCCAGCATTTT. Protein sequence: CASKLLTSNQPQHF.

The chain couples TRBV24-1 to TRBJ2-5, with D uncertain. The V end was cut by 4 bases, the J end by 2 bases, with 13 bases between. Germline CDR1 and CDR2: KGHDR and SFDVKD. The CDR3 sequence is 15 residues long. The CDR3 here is CATSDPETPQETQYF. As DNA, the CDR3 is TGTGCCACCAGTGACCCTGAGACACCGCAAGAGACCCAGTACTTC.

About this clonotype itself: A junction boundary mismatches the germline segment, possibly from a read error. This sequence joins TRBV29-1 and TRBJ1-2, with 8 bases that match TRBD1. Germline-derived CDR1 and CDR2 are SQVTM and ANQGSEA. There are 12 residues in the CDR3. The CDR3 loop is CSVGQAAYGHTF. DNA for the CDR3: TGCAGCGTGGGACAGGCCGCCTATGGCCACACCTTC.

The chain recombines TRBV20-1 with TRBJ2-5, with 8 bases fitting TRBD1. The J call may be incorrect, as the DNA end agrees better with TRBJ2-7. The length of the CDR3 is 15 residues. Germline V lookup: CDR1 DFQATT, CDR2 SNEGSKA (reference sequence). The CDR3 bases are TGCAGTGCTAGAGATCACAGGGGGATAGCCTACGAGCAGTACTTC. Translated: CSARDHRGIAYEQYF.

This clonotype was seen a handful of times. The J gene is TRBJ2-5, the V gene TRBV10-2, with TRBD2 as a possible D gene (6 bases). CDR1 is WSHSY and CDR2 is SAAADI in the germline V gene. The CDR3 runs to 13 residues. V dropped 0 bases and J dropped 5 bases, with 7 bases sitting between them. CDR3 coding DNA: TGCGCCAGCAGTGAGTCAAGCGGGGAGACCCAGTACTTC. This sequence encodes CASSESSGETQYF.

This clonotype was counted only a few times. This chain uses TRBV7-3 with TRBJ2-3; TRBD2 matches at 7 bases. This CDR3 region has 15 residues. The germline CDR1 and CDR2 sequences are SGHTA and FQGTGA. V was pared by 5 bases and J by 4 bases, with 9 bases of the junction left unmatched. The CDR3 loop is CASSPRGEGPDTQYF. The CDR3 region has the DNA TGTGCCAGCAGCCCCCGCGGGGAGGGCCCAGATACGCAGTATTTT.

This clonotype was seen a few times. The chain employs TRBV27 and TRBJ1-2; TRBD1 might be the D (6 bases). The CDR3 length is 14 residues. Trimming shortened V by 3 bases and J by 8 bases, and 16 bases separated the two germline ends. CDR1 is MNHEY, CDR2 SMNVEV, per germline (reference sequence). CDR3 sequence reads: CASSFEGGRGGYTF. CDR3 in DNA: TGTGCCAGCAGTTTTGAGGGGGGACGAGGAGGCTACACCTTC.

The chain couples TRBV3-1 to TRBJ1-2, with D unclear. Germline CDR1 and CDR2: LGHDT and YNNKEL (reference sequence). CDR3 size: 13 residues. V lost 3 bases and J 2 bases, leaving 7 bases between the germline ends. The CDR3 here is CASSHTRNYGYTF. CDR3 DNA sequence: TGTGCCAGCAGCCATACCCGGAACTATGGCTACACCTTC.

The CDR3 nucleotides read TGTGCCAGCAGTGAATTGTGGGGCCGGCAAGAGACCCAGTACTTC. Encoded protein: CASSELWGRQETQYF. This chain joins TRBV25-1 and TRBJ2-5, with D possibly TRBD1 on 5 matching bases. Trimming took 1 base from V and 2 from J, leaving 11 bases between them. CDR3 length: 15 amino acids. Germline V gene lookup returns CDR1 MGHDK and CDR2 SYGVNS.

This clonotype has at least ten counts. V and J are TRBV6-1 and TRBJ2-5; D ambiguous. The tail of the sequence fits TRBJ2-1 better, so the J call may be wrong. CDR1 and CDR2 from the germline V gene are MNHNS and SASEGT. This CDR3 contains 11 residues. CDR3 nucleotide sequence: TGTGCCAGCAGTGATTTCTATGAGCAGTTCTTC. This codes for CASSDFYEQFF.

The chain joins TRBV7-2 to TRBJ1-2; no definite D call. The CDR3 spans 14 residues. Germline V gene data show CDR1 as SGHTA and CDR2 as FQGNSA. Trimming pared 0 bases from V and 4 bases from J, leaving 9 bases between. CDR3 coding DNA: TGTGCCAGCAGCTTAGCGGAGGAGATCTATGGCTACACCTTC. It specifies CASSLAEEIYGYTF.

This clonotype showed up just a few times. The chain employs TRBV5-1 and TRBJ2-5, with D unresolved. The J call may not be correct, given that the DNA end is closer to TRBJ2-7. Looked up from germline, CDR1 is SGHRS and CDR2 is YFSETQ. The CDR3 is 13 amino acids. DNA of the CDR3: TGCGCCAGCAGCCAGACGGTTACCTACGAGCAGTACTTC. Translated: CASSQTVTYEQYF.

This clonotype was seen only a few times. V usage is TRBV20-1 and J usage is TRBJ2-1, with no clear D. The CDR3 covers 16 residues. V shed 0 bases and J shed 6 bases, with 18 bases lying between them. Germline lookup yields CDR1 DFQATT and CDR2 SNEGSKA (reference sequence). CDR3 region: CSARDPWSKASNEQFF. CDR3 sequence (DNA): TGCAGTGCTAGAGACCCGTGGAGTAAGGCTAGCAATGAGCAGTTCTTC.

As DNA, the CDR3 is TGTGCCAGCCTGACAGGGTTCACAGATACGCAGTATTTT. The encoded protein is CASLTGFTDTQYF. The chain joins TRBV28 to TRBJ2-3, with TRBD1 identical over 7 bases. This CDR3 contains 13 residues. V shed 8 bases and J 2 bases; nucleotides not matched to a gene: 4. CDR1 is MDHEN and CDR2 is SYDVKM in the germline V gene.

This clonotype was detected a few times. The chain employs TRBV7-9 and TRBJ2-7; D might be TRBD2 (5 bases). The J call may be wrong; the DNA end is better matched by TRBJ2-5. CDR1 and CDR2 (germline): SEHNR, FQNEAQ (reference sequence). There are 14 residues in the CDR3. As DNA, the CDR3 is TGTGCCAGCAGCGACCGGGATACTCAAGAGACCCAGTACTTC. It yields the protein CASSDRDTQETQYF.

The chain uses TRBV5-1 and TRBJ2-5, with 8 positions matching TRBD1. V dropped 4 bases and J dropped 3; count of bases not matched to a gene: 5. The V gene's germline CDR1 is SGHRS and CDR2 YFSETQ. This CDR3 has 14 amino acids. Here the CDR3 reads CASSGDRIEETQYF. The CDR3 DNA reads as TGCGCCAGCAGCGGGGACAGGATAGAAGAGACCCAGTACTTC.

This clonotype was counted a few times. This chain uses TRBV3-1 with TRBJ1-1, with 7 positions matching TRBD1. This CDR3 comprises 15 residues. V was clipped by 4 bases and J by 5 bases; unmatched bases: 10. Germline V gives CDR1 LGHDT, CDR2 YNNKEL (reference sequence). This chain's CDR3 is CASSLEGARGTEAFF. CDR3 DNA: TGTGCCAGCAGCCTTGAGGGGGCCAGAGGGACTGAAGCTTTCTTT.

CDR3 in amino acids: CASATGTDTQYF. The DNA of the CDR3 is TGTGCCAGCGCGACAGGGACAGATACGCAGTATTTT. The chain recombines TRBV7-9 with TRBJ2-3; 7 bases map to TRBD1. From germline, CDR1 is SEHNR and CDR2 FQNEAQ (reference sequence). The V and J ends lost 8 bases and 3 bases, in that order; junction bases with no gene match: 2. There are 12 residues in the CDR3.

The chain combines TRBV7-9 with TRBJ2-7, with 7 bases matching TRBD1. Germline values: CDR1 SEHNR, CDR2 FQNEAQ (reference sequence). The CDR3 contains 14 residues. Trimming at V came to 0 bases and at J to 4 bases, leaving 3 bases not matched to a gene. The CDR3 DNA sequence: TGTGCCAGCAGCTTAGCACAGGGGACGTACGAGCAGTACTTC. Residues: CASSLAQGTYEQYF.